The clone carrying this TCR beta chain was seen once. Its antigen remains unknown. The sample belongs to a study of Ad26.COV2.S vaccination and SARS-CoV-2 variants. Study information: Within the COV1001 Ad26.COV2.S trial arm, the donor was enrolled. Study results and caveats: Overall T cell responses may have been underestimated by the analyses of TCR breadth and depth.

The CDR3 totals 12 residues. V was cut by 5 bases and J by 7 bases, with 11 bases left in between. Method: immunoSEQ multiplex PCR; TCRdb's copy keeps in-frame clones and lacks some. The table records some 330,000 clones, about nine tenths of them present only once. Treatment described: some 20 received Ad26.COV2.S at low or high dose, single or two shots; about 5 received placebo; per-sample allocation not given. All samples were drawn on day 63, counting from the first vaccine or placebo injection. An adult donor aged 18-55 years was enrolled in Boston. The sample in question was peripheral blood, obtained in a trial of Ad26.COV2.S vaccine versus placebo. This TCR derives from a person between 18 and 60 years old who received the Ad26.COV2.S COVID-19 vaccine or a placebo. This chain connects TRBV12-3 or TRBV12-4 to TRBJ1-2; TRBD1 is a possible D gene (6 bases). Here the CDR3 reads CASSLQGIGYTF. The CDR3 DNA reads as TGTGCCAGCAGTCTTCAGGGGATTGGCTACACCTTC.